The 5 T cell receptor beta chains below all came from one sample that was sequenced in a study of T-cell reconstitution after alpha-beta-depleted transplantation in children. This sample's TCRbeta library carried unique molecular identifier barcodes. TCRdb reprocessed the PCR reads with MiXCR, giving one entry per CDR3 protein. The data contain about 260,000 distinct CDR3 sequences, roughly 11% of them seen just once; the ten biggest clones take up around a quarter. The source was peripheral blood, collected 180 days after TCRalphabeta/CD19-depleted stem cell transplant. These receptors all stem from a male patient aged 2-10 years who had a stem cell transplant for chronic granulomatous disease, so the T cells may come from the graft donor.

This clonotype was seen repeatedly, ten times or more. The chain is built from TRBV9 and TRBJ2-5; perhaps D is TRBD1 or TRBD2 (5 bases each). Germline loops: CDR1 SGDLS, CDR2 YYNGEE. The CDR3 has 18 amino acids. V lost 3 bases and J 3 bases, leaving 24 bases between the germline ends. The CDR3 loop reads CASSAQIGPGPPEETQYF. The CDR3 DNA follows: TGTGCCAGCAGCGCACAGATAGGACCGGGACCACCAGAAGAGACCCAGTACTTC.

This clonotype was counted ten times or more. The V gene is TRBV5-1, the J gene TRBJ2-1; no clear D. The length of the CDR3 is 11 residues. Trimming shortened V by 0 bases and J by 9 bases, and 4 bases separated the two germline ends. Germline V lookup: CDR1 SGHRS, CDR2 YFSETQ. The CDR3 loop reads CASSLAVEQFF. The CDR3, as DNA: TGCGCCAGCAGCTTGGCCGTTGAGCAGTTCTTC. The complete variable domain, with remaining parts taken from reference TRBV5-1 and TRBJ2-1, reads KAGVTQTPRYLIKTRGQQVTLSCSPISGHRSVSWYQQTPGQGLQFLFEYFSETQRNKGNFPGRFSGRQFSNSRSEMNVSTLELGDSALYLCASSLAVEQFFGPGTRLTVL.

The sample holds many counts of this clonotype. This chain connects TRBV29-1 to TRBJ2-1; D is ambiguous. The V gene's germline CDR1 is SQVTM and CDR2 ANQGSEA. The CDR3 is 18 residues long. Deletions cut 5 bases from V and 4 bases from J, with 27 bases between. CDR3 region: CSVLGTKTLSRRYNEQFF. As DNA, the CDR3 is TGCAGCGTTCTGGGTACCAAAACACTAAGCCGGAGATACAATGAGCAGTTCTTC.

This clonotype was seen many times. The V and J genes are TRBV20-1 and TRBJ2-5, with 9 bases aligning to TRBD1. The CDR3 is 14 amino acids. Trimming took 0 bases from V and 3 from J; bases not matched to a gene: 2. Germline V gene sequence: CDR1 DFQATT, CDR2 SNEGSKA (reference sequence). Written as DNA, the CDR3 is TGCAGTGCTAGAGATCGGACAGGGGAAGAGACCCAGTACTTC. This sequence encodes CSARDRTGEETQYF.

V gene TRBV6-5 combines with J gene TRBJ2-1; 8 bases match TRBD2. Germline assignment: CDR1 MNHEY and CDR2 SVGAGI. J gave up 4 bases and V 6 bases, and 5 bases lay outside the gene matches. The CDR3 length is 14 residues. The CDR3 DNA follows: TGTGCCAGCAGGTTACGGGGGGGTTACAATGAGCAGTTCTTC. This translates into CASRLRGGYNEQFF.